This TCR beta chain was recorded in a study of blood T cell repertoires in COVID-19. About the study: PBMCs, B-cell-depleted T cells, or T cells were the source of the cDNA or gDNA that made up the material.

All enrollees were about 18 to 100 years old and from 20 to 30 US areas. The study counted Cohort 3 donors as recovered given two negative PCRs, clearance, or symptom resolution. Original processing notes: Amplification with reference gene primers provided the estimates of nucleated cell counts. The repertoire was sequenced with immunoSEQ multiplex PCR; TCRdb's copy has only in-frame clones and lacks some. V, J and clone size were drawn from that table, and D and trimming were deduced from the DNA. The sample holds some 530,000 clones, about 85% seen once. V lost 9 bases and J lost 5, with 16 bases in between. The CDR3 is 13 amino acids. Germline V gives CDR1 MNHEY, CDR2 SMNVEV (reference sequence).

V and J are TRBV27 and TRBJ1-2; a possible D gene is TRBD1 (5 bases). The specimen was PBMCs or T cells enriched from blood (not recorded which). The clonotype originates from a woman aged 60 to 75 who had recovered from COVID-19. The chain's CDR3 is CASKGEGRYGYTF. CDR3 nucleotides: TGTGCCAGTAAAGGGGAGGGGAGATATGGCTACACCTTC.